The next 27 T cell receptor beta chains were all read from a single sample in a study of blood T cell repertoires in COVID-19. Libraries were prepared by immunoSEQ multiplex PCR; TCRdb keeps only in-frame clonotypes and omits some of them. The sample records 95,000 to 100,000 clones, about 88% being singletons. Sequencing was performed on peripheral blood. The receptors were gathered from a woman between 55 and 75 years old with acute or convalescent COVID-19.

In this sample, this clone turned up a few times. V is TRBV9 and J is TRBJ1-5; 11 bases fit TRBD1. Per the germline V gene, CDR1 is SGDLS and CDR2 is YYNGEE. This CDR3 spans 16 amino acids. V was clipped by 4 bases and J by 1 base; unmatched bases: 4. CDR3 residues: CASSIRDRGSNQPQHF. CDR3 in DNA: TGTGCCAGCAGCATCCGGGACAGGGGGAGCAATCAGCCCCAGCATTTT.

The chain employs TRBV2 and TRBJ2-5; 9 nucleotides align to TRBD2. Germline values: CDR1 SNHLY, CDR2 FYNNEI. J was trimmed by 5 bases and V by 5 bases; bases with no gene match: 9. CDR3 length: 15 amino acids. CDR3 bases: TGTGCCAGCAGTCTCGGAGCGGGGGGTCGTGAGACCCAGTACTTC. Translating gives CASSLGAGGRETQYF. The full variable domain, with the rest looked up from reference TRBV2 and TRBJ2-5, is EPEVTQTPSHQVTQMGQEVILRCVPISNHLYFYWYRQILGQKVEFLVSFYNNEISEKSEIFDDQFSVERPDGSNFTLKIRSTKLEDSAMYFCASSLGAGGRETQYFGPGTRLLVL.

J is TRBJ1-6 and V is TRBV6-5, with no clear D. Trimming removed 5 bases at V and 14 bases at J, with 19 bases between. CDR1 MNHEY and CDR2 SVGAGI come from the germline V gene. The CDR3 has 14 amino acids. The CDR3 here is CASSPGLFGGTLHF. CDR3 nucleotide sequence: TGTGCCAGCAGTCCTGGACTCTTCGGCGGGACCCTCCACTTT.

V gene TRBV5-4 combines with J gene TRBJ2-7; 9 nucleotides match TRBD1. V lost 4 bases, J lost 3 bases, and 5 bases stayed unmatched. The CDR3 contains 14 residues. The V gene's germline CDR1 is SGHNT and CDR2 YYREEE (reference sequence). CDR3 coding DNA: TGTGCCAGCAGCACCGGACAGGGGTACTACGAGCAGTACTTC. It encodes CASSTGQGYYEQYF.

V is TRBV12-3 or TRBV12-4 and J is TRBJ1-2, with D possibly TRBD1 on 5 matching bases. V dropped 5 bases and J dropped 4 bases, with 11 bases sitting between them. The CDR3 is made up of 13 amino acids. CDR3 residues: CASSPFQGYGYTF. The CDR3 DNA sequence: TGTGCCAGCAGTCCCTTCCAGGGCTATGGCTACACCTTC.

This clone was counted once. The chain is built from TRBV18 and TRBJ1-5; 9 nucleotides match TRBD1. Germline V lookup: CDR1 KGHSH, CDR2 LQKENI. V shed 5 bases, J shed 6 bases, and the junction held 11 bases outside the gene matches. CDR3 size: 16 residues. CDR3: CASSMLGQGMGQPQHF. The CDR3 bases are TGTGCCAGCTCAATGTTGGGACAGGGTATGGGTCAGCCCCAGCATTTT. Full variable domain (missing parts from reference TRBV18 and TRBJ1-5): NAGVMQNPRHLVRRRGQEARLRCSPMKGHSHVYWYRQLPEEGLKFMVYLQKENIIDESGMPKERFSAEFPKEGPSILRIQQVVRGDSAAYFCASSMLGQGMGQPQHFGDGTRLSIL.

The rearrangement links TRBV24-1 to TRBJ1-2; 10 bases are shared with TRBD1. This CDR3 is built from 13 residues. Looked up from germline, CDR1 is KGHDR and CDR2 is SFDVKD. V was pared by 7 bases and J by 8 bases, with 6 bases of the junction left unmatched. This CDR3 reads CATSRDRGGGYTF. CDR3 DNA: TGTGCCACCAGCCGGGACAGGGGTGGAGGCTACACCTTC.

CDR3 loop: CASSYGLASRAQYF. Written as DNA, the CDR3 is TGTGCCAGCAGTTACGGGCTAGCGTCTAGGGCGCAGTATTTT. The rearrangement uses TRBV6-2 or TRBV6-3 and TRBJ2-3; D might be TRBD2 (6 bases). The CDR3 covers 14 residues. Germline V lookup: CDR1 MNHEY, CDR2 SVGEGT. V gave up 2 bases and J gave up 10 bases, with 16 bases separating them.

This chain joins TRBV3-1 (or the pseudogene TRBV3-2) and TRBJ2-7, with 12 nucleotides matching TRBD2. J was trimmed by 3 bases and V by 4 bases; bases with no gene match: 4. CDR3 length: 15 amino acids. Germline V gene sequence: CDR1 LGHDT, CDR2 YNNKEL (reference sequence). The CDR3 sequence is CASSPGLAGYYEQYF. The CDR3 DNA follows: TGTGCCAGCAGCCCCGGACTAGCGGGGTACTACGAGCAGTACTTC.

The rearrangement joins TRBV24-1 to TRBJ2-1; D is perhaps TRBD2 (6 bases). V dropped 3 bases and J dropped 0 bases, with 11 bases sitting between them. The CDR3 runs 16 residues. CDR1 and CDR2 (germline): KGHDR, SFDVKD. The CDR3 DNA follows: TGTGCCACCAGTGATCCCGGGGGTCTCTCCTACAATGAGCAGTTCTTC. This encodes CATSDPGGLSYNEQFF.

This sequence joins TRBV7-3 and TRBJ2-5; the match to TRBD1 covers 11 bases. Germline V lookup: CDR1 SGHTA, CDR2 FQGTGA. J gave up 4 bases and V 2 bases, and 0 bases lay outside the gene matches. The CDR3 has 14 amino acids. CDR3: CASSLGQGAETQYF. CDR3 sequence (DNA): TGTGCCAGCAGCTTAGGACAGGGGGCAGAGACCCAGTACTTC.

V gene TRBV18 combines with J gene TRBJ2-7; D is possibly TRBD1 (5 bases). Germline CDR1 KGHSH, CDR2 LQKENI. CDR3 length equals 13 residues. Trimming cost V 3 bases and J 6 bases, with 12 bases left between them. CDR3 in amino acids: CASSPLQGGEQYF. CDR3 DNA: TGTGCCAGCTCACCGCTCCAGGGCGGCGAGCAGTACTTC.

The chain recombines TRBV7-2 with TRBJ2-6, with 8 bases that match TRBD1. The V gene end was trimmed by 8 bases and the J gene end by 0 bases; junction bases not matched to a gene: 6. This CDR3 comprises 16 residues. Germline CDR1 reads SGHTA; CDR2 reads FQGNSA. The CDR3 loop reads CASGGTGVSGANVLTF. As DNA, the CDR3 is TGTGCCAGCGGGGGGACAGGAGTCTCTGGGGCCAACGTCCTGACTTTC.

This chain uses TRBV7-2 with TRBJ2-1; D gene ambiguous. The CDR3 has 11 amino acids. Trimming removed 4 bases at V and 8 bases at J, with 6 bases between. CDR1 is SGHTA, CDR2 FQGNSA, per germline. For the CDR3, the DNA is TGTGCCAGCAGCTCCCTATATGAGCAGTTCTTC. Its protein is CASSSLYEQFF.

The V and J genes are TRBV24-1 and TRBJ2-7; 9 positions match TRBD2. V gave up 0 bases and J gave up 2 bases; unmatched junction bases: 7. Germline V gene lookup returns CDR1 KGHDR and CDR2 SFDVKD. The CDR3 has 17 amino acids. Written as DNA, the CDR3 is TGTGCCACCAGTGATTTGGGCCTAGCGGGGAGCCCCTACGAGCAGTACTTC. This encodes CATSDLGLAGSPYEQYF.

The genes are TRBV24-1 and TRBJ1-2; D is ambiguous. CDR3 length: 13 amino acids. Germline V gene data show CDR1 as KGHDR and CDR2 as SFDVKD. Trimming left V 4 bases short and J 5 bases short, with 10 bases between. The CDR3 reads CATSEHGEYGYTF. In DNA form, the CDR3 reads TGTGCCACCAGTGAACACGGAGAATATGGCTACACCTTC.

The chain uses TRBV6-5 and TRBJ1-5; TRBD1 aligns across 7 bases. The germline V gene has CDR1 MNHEY and CDR2 SVGAGI. This CDR3 has 14 residues. V was clipped by 6 bases and J by 2 bases; unmatched bases: 4. CDR3 in amino acids: CASRARGRNQPQHF. As DNA, the CDR3 is TGTGCCAGCAGAGCGAGGGGGCGCAATCAGCCCCAGCATTTT.

This clone was observed a single time. The chain employs TRBV5-1 and TRBJ2-2; 10 nucleotides agree with TRBD2. Germline values: CDR1 SGHRS, CDR2 YFSETQ. The CDR3 spans 16 residues. Unmatched junction bases numbered 7, after V lost 4 bases and J lost 4 bases. CDR3: CASSLSGGRTTGELFF. CDR3 in DNA: TGCGCCAGCAGCCTTAGCGGGGGGCGAACCACCGGGGAGCTGTTTTTT.

The rearrangement links TRBV30 to TRBJ2-1; D might be TRBD1 (6 bases). V was clipped by 7 bases and J by 10 bases, with 20 bases between them. Germline CDR1 is GTSNPN and CDR2 is SVGIG (reference sequence). The CDR3 loop spans 13 amino acids. The CDR3 reads CASERDPTGEQFF. The CDR3 coding sequence is TGTGCCTCAGAGCGAGATCCAACAGGGGAGCAGTTCTTC.

V gene TRBV5-6 combines with J gene TRBJ2-7; 7 bases match TRBD1. CDR1 is SGHDT and CDR2 is YYEEEE in the germline V gene. The length of the CDR3 is 14 residues. V trimming: 0 bases; J trimming: 2 bases; junction bases outside the gene matches: 2. The CDR3: CASSLGGTAYEQYF. The CDR3 region has the DNA TGTGCCAGCAGCTTGGGAGGGACAGCCTACGAGCAGTACTTC.

This chain uses TRBV6-5 with TRBJ2-7, with 12 bases identical to TRBD1. The CDR3 totals 14 residues. V was clipped by 7 bases and J by 4 bases; unmatched bases: 5. The germline V gene encodes CDR1 MNHEY and CDR2 SVGAGI. As DNA, the CDR3 is TGTGCCAGCACCAGGGACAGGGGGCAGTACGAGCAGTACTTC. Translated: CASTRDRGQYEQYF.

The chain links TRBV30 to TRBJ1-6, with 9 bases fitting TRBD1. The germline gives CDR1 GTSNPN, CDR2 SVGIG (reference sequence). This CDR3 is 17 amino acids long. Trimming cost V 0 bases and J 4 bases; bases outside gene matches: 7. CDR3 amino acids: CAWSVRQGVSYNSPLHF. The CDR3 region has the DNA TGTGCCTGGAGTGTACGACAGGGGGTGTCATATAATTCACCCCTCCACTTT.

This chain uses TRBV30 with TRBJ1-2; maybe TRBD1 (6 bases). The length of the CDR3 is 13 residues. V was trimmed by 5 bases and J by 0 bases, leaving 10 bases between them. CDR1 and CDR2 (germline): GTSNPN, SVGIG (reference sequence). CDR3 DNA: TGTGCCTGGCGACAGGCGTCTAACTATGGCTACACCTTC. Residues: CAWRQASNYGYTF. The complete variable domain, with remaining parts taken from reference TRBV30 and TRBJ1-2, reads SQTIHQWPATLVQPVGSPLSLECTVEGTSNPNLYWYRQAAGRGLQLLFYSVGIGQISSEVPQNLSASRPQDRQFILSSKKLLLSDSGFYLCAWRQASNYGYTFGSGTRLTVV.

The chain joins TRBV7-9 to TRBJ1-3; 7 bases are shared with TRBD1. This CDR3 spans 15 amino acids. CDR1 is SEHNR, CDR2 FQNEAQ, per germline (reference sequence). The V gene end was trimmed by 2 bases and the J gene end by 2 bases; junction bases not matched to a gene: 3. CDR3 nucleotides: TGTGCCAGCAGCTTAAATACAGGGGCTGGAAACACCATATATTTT. Amino acid sequence: CASSLNTGAGNTIYF.

CDR3 coding DNA: TGTGCCAGTAGTACTTCCGGGACACCAAGCACTGAAGCTTTCTTT. The encoded protein is CASSTSGTPSTEAFF. V and J are TRBV19 and TRBJ1-1; possible D gene TRBD1, 6 bases. The CDR3 is made up of 15 amino acids. The V and J ends lost 4 bases and 4 bases respectively, with 16 bases between them. Germline-derived CDR1 and CDR2 are LNHDA and SQIVND (reference sequence).

This chain uses TRBV2 with TRBJ2-7; 7 nucleotides align to TRBD1. V lost 2 bases and J lost 3; bases outside the gene matches: 4. This CDR3 has 14 amino acids. CDR1 and CDR2 (germline): SNHLY, FYNNEI. CDR3 sequence (DNA): TGTGCCAGCAGTGAAAAGACAGGGCGCTACGAGCAGTACTTC. Translating it yields CASSEKTGRYEQYF.

This rearrangement joins TRBV7-9 to TRBJ2-1, with TRBD2 matching 8 bases. The CDR3 totals 12 residues. The germline CDR1 and CDR2 sequences are SEHNR and FQNEAQ (reference sequence). The V and J ends lost 8 bases and 8 bases, in that order; junction bases with no gene match: 5. The CDR3 sequence is CASSAGGDEQFF. The CDR3 nucleotides are TGTGCCAGCTCTGCGGGGGGAGATGAGCAGTTCTTC. Using reference TRBV7-9 and TRBJ2-1 for the parts outside the CDR3, the full variable domain is DTGVSQNPRHKITKRGQNVTFRCDPISEHNRLYWYRQTLGQGPEFLTYFQNEAQLEKSRLLSDRFSAERPKGSFSTLEIQRTEQGDSAMYLCASSAGGDEQFFGPGTRLTVL.